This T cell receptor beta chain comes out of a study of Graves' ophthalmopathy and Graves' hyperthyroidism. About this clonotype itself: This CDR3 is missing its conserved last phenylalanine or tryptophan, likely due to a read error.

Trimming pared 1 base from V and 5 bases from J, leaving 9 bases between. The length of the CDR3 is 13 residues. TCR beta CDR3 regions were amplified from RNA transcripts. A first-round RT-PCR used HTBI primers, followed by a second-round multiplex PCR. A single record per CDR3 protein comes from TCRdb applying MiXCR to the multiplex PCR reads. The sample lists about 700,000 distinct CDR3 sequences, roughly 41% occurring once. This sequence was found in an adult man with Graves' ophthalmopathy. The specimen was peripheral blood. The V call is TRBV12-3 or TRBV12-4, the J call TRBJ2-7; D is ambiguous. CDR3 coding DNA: TGTGCCAGCAGTTTAGTCCTTATTAACGAGCAGTACCTC. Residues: CASSLVLINEQYL.